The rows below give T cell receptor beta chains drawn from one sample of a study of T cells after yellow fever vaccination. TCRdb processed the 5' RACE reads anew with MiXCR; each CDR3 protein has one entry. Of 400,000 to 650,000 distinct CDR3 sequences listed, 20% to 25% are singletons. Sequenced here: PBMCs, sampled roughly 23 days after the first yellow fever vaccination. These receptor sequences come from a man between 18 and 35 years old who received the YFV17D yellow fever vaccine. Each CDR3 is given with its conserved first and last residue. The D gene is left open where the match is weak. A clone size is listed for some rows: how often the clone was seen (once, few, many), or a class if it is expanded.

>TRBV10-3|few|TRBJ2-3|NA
CAISEKVLHTDTQYF
TGTGCCATCAGTGAAAAGGTGTTGCACACAGATACGCAGTATTTT
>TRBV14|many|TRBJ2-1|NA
CASSLRGPGGRGNEQFF
TGTGCCAGCAGCCTAAGGGGTCCGGGGGGCCGGGGTAATGAGCAGTTCTTC
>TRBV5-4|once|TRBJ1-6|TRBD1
CASSTQGAGSSPLHF
TGTGCCAGCAGCACACAGGGGGCTGGTAGTTCACCCCTCCACTTT
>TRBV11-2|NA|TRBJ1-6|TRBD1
CASSPLGQGGSPLHF
TGTGCCAGCAGCCCCTTGGGACAGGGTGGTTCACCCCTCCACTTT
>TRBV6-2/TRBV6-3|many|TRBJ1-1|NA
CASSGTEAFF
TGTGCCAGCAGTGGGACTGAAGCTTTCTTT
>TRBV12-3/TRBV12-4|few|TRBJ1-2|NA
CASSLRIGPRGEGGYTF
TGTGCCAGCAGTTTACGAATAGGTCCCAGGGGAGAGGGGGGCTACACCTTC
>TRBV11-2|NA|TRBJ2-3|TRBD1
CASTRPQRGQGRTDTQYF
TGTGCCAGCACTCGACCCCAAAGGGGACAGGGGCGTACAGATACGCAGTATTTT
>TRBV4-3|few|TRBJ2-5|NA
CASSRLESETQYF
TGCGCCAGCAGCCGACTGGAAAGCGAGACCCAGTACTTC
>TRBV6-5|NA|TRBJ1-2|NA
CASSYRGQGGDGYTF
TGTGCCAGCAGTTACAGGGGCCAGGGCGGGGATGGCTACACCTTC
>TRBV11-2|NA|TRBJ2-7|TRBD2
CASKKIAGARYEQYF
TGTGCCAGCAAGAAAATAGCGGGGGCGCGCTACGAGCAGTACTTC
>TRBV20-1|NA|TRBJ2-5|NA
CSASDYLQETQYF
TGCAGTGCTTCGGACTATCTCCAAGAGACCCAGTACTTC
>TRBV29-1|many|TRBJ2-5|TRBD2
CSVEALSSGLGQYF
TGCAGCGTTGAAGCGTTGTCTAGCGGGCTGGGCCAGTACTTC
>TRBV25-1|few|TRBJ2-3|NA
CASSSWSEGGRGRHTQYF
TGTGCCAGCTCGTCGTGGTCCGAGGGTGGCAGGGGTCGGCATACGCAGTATTTT
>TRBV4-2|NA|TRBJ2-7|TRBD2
CASSQDGSGAAYEQYF
TGTGCCAGCAGCCAAGATGGTAGCGGGGCTGCCTACGAGCAGTACTTC
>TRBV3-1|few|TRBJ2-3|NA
CASSRLGTDTQYF
TGTGCCAGCAGCCGACTCGGCACAGATACGCAGTATTTT
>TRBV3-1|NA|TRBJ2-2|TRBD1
CASRDRDGDTGELFF
TGTGCCAGCAGGGACAGGGACGGCGACACCGGGGAGCTGTTTTTT
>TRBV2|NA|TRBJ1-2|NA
CASNQDSNYGYTF
TGTGCCAGCAACCAGGACAGTAACTATGGCTACACCTTC
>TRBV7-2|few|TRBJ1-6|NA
CASSYRPNSPLHF
TGTGCCAGCAGCTACCGACCTAATTCACCCCTCCACTTT
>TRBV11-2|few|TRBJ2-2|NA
CASSLVGGHTGELFF
TGTGCCAGCAGCTTAGTGGGGGGACACACCGGGGAGCTGTTTTTT
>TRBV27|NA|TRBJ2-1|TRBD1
CASEGATNEQFF
TGTGCCAGCGAGGGGGCGACCAATGAGCAGTTCTTC
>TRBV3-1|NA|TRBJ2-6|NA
CASSQGVFSGANVLTF
TGTGCCAGCAGCCAAGGGGTTTTCTCTGGGGCCAACGTCCTGACTTTC
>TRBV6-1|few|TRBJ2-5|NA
CASRAGTNILPTQYF
TGTGCCAGCAGAGCTGGGACAAACATCCTACCTACCCAGTACTTC
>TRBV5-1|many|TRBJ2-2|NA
CASSLGHGELFF
TGCGCCAGCAGCTTGGGACACGGGGAGCTGTTTTTT
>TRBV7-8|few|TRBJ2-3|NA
CASSPGTDTDTQYF
TGTGCCAGCAGCCCCGGGACTGACACAGATACGCAGTATTTT
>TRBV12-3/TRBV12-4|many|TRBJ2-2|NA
CASRGQNTGELFF
TGTGCCAGCAGGGGACAGAACACCGGGGAGCTGTTTTTT
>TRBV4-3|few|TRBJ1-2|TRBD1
CASSQDEGAVYGYTF
TGCGCCAGCAGCCAAGATGAGGGGGCCGTCTATGGCTACACCTTC
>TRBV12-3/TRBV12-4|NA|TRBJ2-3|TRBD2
CASSLAGAGLQYF
TGTGCCAGCAGTTTAGCGGGAGCGGGGCTGCAGTATTTT
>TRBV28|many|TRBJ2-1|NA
CASSLSGPSSYNEQFF
TGTGCCAGCAGTTTATCCGGACCAAGCTCCTACAATGAGCAGTTCTTC
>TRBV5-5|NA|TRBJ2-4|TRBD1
CASSLGQGADIQYF
TGTGCCAGCAGCTTGGGACAGGGGGCTGACATTCAGTACTTC
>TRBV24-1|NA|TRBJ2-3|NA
CATSDLPRRGSTDTQYF
TGTGCCACCAGTGATTTGCCTCGGAGGGGGAGCACAGATACGCAGTATTTT
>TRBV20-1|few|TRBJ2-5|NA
CSANPGWETQYF
TGCAGTGCTAACCCAGGGTGGGAGACCCAGTACTTC
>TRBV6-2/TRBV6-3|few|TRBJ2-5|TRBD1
CASSYVSGRGRETQYF
TGTGCCAGCAGTTACGTCTCTGGCAGGGGGCGTGAGACCCAGTACTTC
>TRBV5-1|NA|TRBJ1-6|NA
CASAQGNSPLHF
TGCGCCAGCGCCCAGGGGAATTCACCCCTCCACTTT
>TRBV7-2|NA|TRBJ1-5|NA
CASSLVGSTYQPQHF
TGTGCCAGCAGCTTAGTGGGTAGCACCTATCAGCCCCAGCATTTT
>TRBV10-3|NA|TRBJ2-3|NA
CAIRTEPSTDTQYF
TGTGCCATCAGGACTGAACCTAGCACAGATACGCAGTATTTT
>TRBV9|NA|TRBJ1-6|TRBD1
CASSPTGQGDSPLHF
TGTGCCAGCAGTCCTACGGGACAGGGTGATTCACCCCTCCACTTT
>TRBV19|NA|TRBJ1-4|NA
CASSEVELNEKLFF
TGTGCCAGTAGTGAGGTGGAGCTTAATGAAAAACTGTTTTTT
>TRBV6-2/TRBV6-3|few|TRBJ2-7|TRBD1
CASSYTPGQGNEQYF
TGTGCCAGCAGTTACACTCCGGGACAGGGCAACGAGCAGTACTTC
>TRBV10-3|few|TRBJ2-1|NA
CAISEGNRGGNEQFF
TGTGCCATCAGTGAGGGGAACAGGGGGGGCAATGAGCAGTTCTTC
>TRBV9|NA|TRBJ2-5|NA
CASSGGDSRETQYF
TGTGCCAGCAGCGGGGGGGACAGCCGAGAGACCCAGTACTTC
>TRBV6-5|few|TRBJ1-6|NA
CASSFSLSSPLHF
TGTGCCAGCAGTTTTTCCTTAAGTTCACCCCTCCACTTT
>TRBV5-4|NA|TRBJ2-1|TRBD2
CASSSGTRGGPNEQFF
TGTGCCAGCAGCTCCGGGACTAGAGGTGGTCCCAATGAGCAGTTCTTC
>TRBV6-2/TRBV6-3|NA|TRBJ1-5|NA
CASSYLRDDEPHRNQPQHF
TGTGCCAGCAGTTACCTTCGCGACGACGAGCCCCATAGAAATCAGCCCCAGCATTTT
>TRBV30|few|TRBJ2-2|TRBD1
CAWGTGSTGELFF
TGTGCCTGGGGGACAGGGTCCACCGGGGAGCTGTTTTTT
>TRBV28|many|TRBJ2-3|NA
CASNSLGVFRADTQYF
TGTGCCAGCAACTCCTTGGGGGTTTTTAGGGCAGATACGCAGTATTTT
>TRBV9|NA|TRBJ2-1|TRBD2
CASSGSGGYNEQFF
TGTGCCAGCAGCGGGAGCGGGGGATACAATGAGCAGTTCTTC
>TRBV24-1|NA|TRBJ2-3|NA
CATRDFTDTQYF
TGTGCCACCCGCGACTTCACAGATACGCAGTATTTT
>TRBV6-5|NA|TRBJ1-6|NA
CASSYSEYSPLHF
TGTGCCAGCAGTTACTCCGAGTATTCACCCCTCCACTTT
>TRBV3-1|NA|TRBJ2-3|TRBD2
CASSQDSTSGAVPDTQYF
TGTGCCAGCAGCCAAGATTCGACTAGCGGGGCCGTACCAGATACGCAGTATTTT
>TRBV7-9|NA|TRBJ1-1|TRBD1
CASSSDRWDRGSTEAFF
TGTGCCAGCAGCTCCGACCGATGGGACAGGGGCAGCACTGAAGCTTTCTTT
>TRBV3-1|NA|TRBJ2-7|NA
CASSHGLPPPEQYF
TGTGCCAGCAGCCACGGACTTCCTCCTCCGGAGCAGTACTTC
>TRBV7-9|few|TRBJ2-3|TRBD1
CASSPMTGGRTDTQYF
TGTGCCAGCAGCCCTATGACAGGGGGCAGAACAGATACGCAGTATTTT
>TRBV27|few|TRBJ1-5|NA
CASSLRDNYQPQHF
TGTGCCAGCAGTCTGCGGGACAATTATCAGCCCCAGCATTTT